This is a list of T cell receptor beta chains from one sample in a study of T cells in Graves' hyperthyroidism and ophthalmopathy. Using its own MiXCR run on the multiplex PCR reads, TCRdb lists one record per CDR3 protein. The top ten hold 33% of the sample, which has some 300,000 distinct CDR3 sequences, 15% to 20% seen once. Input material: blood. These receptors all come from a man aged 30-40 years with Graves' hyperthyroidism. Each CDR3 is given with its conserved first and last residue. Each record gives: D gene, clone size, J gene, V gene, CDR3 DNA, CDR3 protein. The D gene is left open where the match is weak. The listing skips clone size in some rows; elsewhere it reads once, few, many or a size class.

d_call: .
clone_size: .
j_call: TRBJ2-4
v_call: TRBV19
cdr3_nt: TGTGCCAGTAGTGCAAAGGAGGTTCAGTACTTC
cdr3_aa: CASSAKEVQYF

d_call: TRBD2
clone_size: many
j_call: TRBJ2-7
v_call: TRBV3-1
cdr3_nt: TGTGCCAGCAGCCAAGAACTAGCGGGAGTCTACGAGCAGTACTTC
cdr3_aa: CASSQELAGVYEQYF

d_call: .
clone_size: .
j_call: TRBJ2-2
v_call: TRBV27
cdr3_nt: TGTGCCAGCAGTTTCTCCGGTCTAGGCACCGGGGAGCTGTTTTTT
cdr3_aa: CASSFSGLGTGELFF

d_call: .
clone_size: many
j_call: TRBJ2-1
v_call: TRBV7-9
cdr3_nt: TGTGCCAGCAGCTTAGGTGCAGGGTTGAATGAGCAGTTCTTC
cdr3_aa: CASSLGAGLNEQFF

d_call: .
clone_size: few
j_call: TRBJ1-5
v_call: TRBV19
cdr3_nt: TGTGCCAGTAAGATGCAGGGATTACAGCCCCAGCATTTT
cdr3_aa: CASKMQGLQPQHF

d_call: TRBD1
clone_size: many
j_call: TRBJ1-5
v_call: TRBV7-2
cdr3_nt: TGTGCCAGCAGCACACAGGGGACGAATCAGCCCCAGCATTTT
cdr3_aa: CASSTQGTNQPQHF

d_call: .
clone_size: few
j_call: TRBJ2-1
v_call: TRBV7-9
cdr3_nt: TGTGCCAGCAGCTTAGTAGGGTCGGGACATACACTCGCCCCGAACAATGAGCAGTTCTTC
cdr3_aa: CASSLVGSGHTLAPNNEQFF

d_call: .
clone_size: .
j_call: TRBJ2-1
v_call: TRBV20-1
cdr3_nt: TGCAGTGCACCAAGGGCAGGGTGGTCCTACAATGAGCAGTTCTTC
cdr3_aa: CSAPRAGWSYNEQFF

d_call: .
clone_size: .
j_call: TRBJ1-6
v_call: TRBV6-1
cdr3_nt: TGTGCCAGTTTAAATTCACCCCTCCACTTT
cdr3_aa: CASLNSPLHF

d_call: .
clone_size: many
j_call: TRBJ2-5
v_call: TRBV13
cdr3_nt: TGTGCCAGCAGCACCTCCGACAGGCGCCAAGAGACCCAGTACTTC
cdr3_aa: CASSTSDRRQETQYF

d_call: .
clone_size: many
j_call: TRBJ2-7
v_call: TRBV3-1
cdr3_nt: TGTGCCAGCAGCCAAGCCTACGGGGGAGTCTACGAGCAGTACTTC
cdr3_aa: CASSQAYGGVYEQYF

d_call: TRBD1
clone_size: many
j_call: TRBJ1-2
v_call: TRBV3-1
cdr3_nt: TGTGCCAGCAGCCAAGTCCCGGGACAGGGAGACGGCTACACCTTC
cdr3_aa: CASSQVPGQGDGYTF

d_call: .
clone_size: .
j_call: TRBJ1-1
v_call: TRBV7-9
cdr3_nt: TGTGTCAGCAGCTTGGCGAACACTGAAGCTTTCTTT
cdr3_aa: CVSSLANTEAFF

d_call: .
clone_size: many
j_call: TRBJ1-2
v_call: TRBV7-8
cdr3_nt: TGTGCCAGCAGCCCACGGGCCCTCTCTAACTATGGCTACACCTTC
cdr3_aa: CASSPRALSNYGYTF

d_call: .
clone_size: .
j_call: TRBJ2-7
v_call: TRBV19
cdr3_nt: TGTGCCAGTAGTACCACAGGGCGAAGCTCCTACGAGCAGTACTTC
cdr3_aa: CASSTTGRSSYEQYF

d_call: .
clone_size: many
j_call: TRBJ2-3
v_call: TRBV11-3
cdr3_nt: TGTGCCAGCAGCCCCGGGGGCGGAAACACAGATACGCAGTATTTT
cdr3_aa: CASSPGGGNTDTQYF

d_call: TRBD2
clone_size: many
j_call: TRBJ2-7
v_call: TRBV6-2/TRBV6-3
cdr3_nt: TGTGCCAGCAATCTTCAAGCGGGGGCCTACGAGCAGTACTTC
cdr3_aa: CASNLQAGAYEQYF

d_call: .
clone_size: many
j_call: TRBJ2-1
v_call: TRBV3-1
cdr3_nt: TGTGCCAGCAGCCAAGAGTTAACGCGAGTATTCAATGAGCAGTTCTTC
cdr3_aa: CASSQELTRVFNEQFF

d_call: TRBD1
clone_size: .
j_call: TRBJ2-7
v_call: TRBV2
cdr3_nt: TGTGCCAGCAGGGGATCGACAGGGTGGGAGCAGTACTTC
cdr3_aa: CASRGSTGWEQYF

d_call: .
clone_size: many
j_call: TRBJ1-5
v_call: TRBV3-1
cdr3_nt: TGTGCCAGCAGCCCGTCGAGGGACCAGCCCCAGCATTTT
cdr3_aa: CASSPSRDQPQHF

d_call: .
clone_size: .
j_call: TRBJ2-2
v_call: TRBV20-1
cdr3_nt: TGCAGTGCTAGAGGATCCGCCGGGGAGCTGTTTTTT
cdr3_aa: CSARGSAGELFF

d_call: .
clone_size: many
j_call: TRBJ2-3
v_call: TRBV3-1
cdr3_nt: TGTGCCAGTGGGGGCGGCGGGACTAGCACAGATACGCAGTATTTT
cdr3_aa: CASGGGGTSTDTQYF

d_call: .
clone_size: many
j_call: TRBJ2-1
v_call: TRBV5-1
cdr3_nt: TGCGCCAGCAGCTTGACCGCCCAGGGCTACAATGAGCAGTTCTTC
cdr3_aa: CASSLTAQGYNEQFF

d_call: .
clone_size: .
j_call: TRBJ2-5
v_call: TRBV5-1
cdr3_nt: TGCGCCAGCAGCTTGGCCAGGGGAGAAGAGACCCAGTACTTC
cdr3_aa: CASSLARGEETQYF

d_call: TRBD2
clone_size: few
j_call: TRBJ2-3
v_call: TRBV20-1
cdr3_nt: TGCAGTGCAACCGGGACTAGCGGCACAGATACGCAGTATTTT
cdr3_aa: CSATGTSGTDTQYF

d_call: .
clone_size: many
j_call: TRBJ1-2
v_call: TRBV5-1
cdr3_nt: TGCGCCAGCAGTCCAACGAAAATGGGGGCATATGGCTACACCTTC
cdr3_aa: CASSPTKMGAYGYTF

d_call: .
clone_size: many
j_call: TRBJ2-7
v_call: TRBV6-2/TRBV6-3
cdr3_nt: TGTGCCAGCAGCCCCTCACCGCCGCCAGGACGAATCTACGAGCAGTACTTC
cdr3_aa: CASSPSPPPGRIYEQYF